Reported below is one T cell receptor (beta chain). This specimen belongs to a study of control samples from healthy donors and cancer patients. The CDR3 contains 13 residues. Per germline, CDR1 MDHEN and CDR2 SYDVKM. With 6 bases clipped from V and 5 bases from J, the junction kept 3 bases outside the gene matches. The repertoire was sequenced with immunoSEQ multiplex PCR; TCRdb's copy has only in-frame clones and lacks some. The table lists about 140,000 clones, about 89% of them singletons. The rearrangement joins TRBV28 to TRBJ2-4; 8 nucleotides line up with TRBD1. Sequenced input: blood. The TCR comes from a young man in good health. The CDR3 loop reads CASRGGQENIQYF. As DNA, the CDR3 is TGTGCCAGCAGGGGGGGACAGGAAAACATTCAGTACTTC.